The sequence of this T cell receptor (beta chain) was determined in a study of T-cell memory formation after mild COVID-19. This CDR3 contains 19 residues. Germline assignment: CDR1 SGHTA and CDR2 FQGTGA. V shed 3 bases and J 1 base; nucleotides not matched to a gene: 7. TCRdb re-derived calls from the 5' RACE reads in MiXCR, one entry per CDR3 protein. This repertoire shows about 290,000 distinct CDR3 sequences, approximately 16% found once; its top ten account for around 23%. Material for sequencing was PBMCs or a T cell subset sorted from them (not recorded which). This sequence joins TRBV7-3 and TRBJ2-3; the match to TRBD2 covers 16 bases. This sequence originates from a man between 18 and 35 years old who had mild COVID-19 (a few samples of this study predate the infection). Cell type and time point are not known. CDR3 sequence: CASSFGTSGGADGTDTQYF. DNA for the CDR3: TGTGCCAGCAGCTTCGGGACTAGCGGGGGGGCTGACGGCACAGATACGCAGTATTTT.